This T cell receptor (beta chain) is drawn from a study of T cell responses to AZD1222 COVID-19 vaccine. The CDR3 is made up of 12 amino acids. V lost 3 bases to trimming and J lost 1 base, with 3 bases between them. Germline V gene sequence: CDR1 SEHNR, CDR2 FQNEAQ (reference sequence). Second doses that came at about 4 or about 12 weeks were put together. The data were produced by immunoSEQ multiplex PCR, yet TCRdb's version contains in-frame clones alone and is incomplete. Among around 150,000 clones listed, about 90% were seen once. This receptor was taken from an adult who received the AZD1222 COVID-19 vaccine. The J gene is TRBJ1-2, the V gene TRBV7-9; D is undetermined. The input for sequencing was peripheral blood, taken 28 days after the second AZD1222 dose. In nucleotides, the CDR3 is TGTGCCAGCAGCTTTTTTAACTATGGCTACACCTTC. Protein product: CASSFFNYGYTF.